This entry lists 32 T cell receptor beta chains sequenced from one sample in a study of shared clonotypes between healthy human individuals. Using immunoSEQ multiplex PCR, the repertoire was profiled, and TCRdb retains in-frame clones only, with some absent. Counted here are fewer than 3 million clones, about 90% occurring once; the ten biggest clones make up about 0.36%. Sequenced material: naive CD4+ T cells from PBMCs. As for subset: CD45RA+ positively selected. The receptor set was obtained from a man younger than 30 in good health. Some clones in this sample may be carry-over from other donors' samples.

This clone was recorded only once. The chain links TRBV6-1 to TRBJ1-5, with no clear D. CDR3 length: 15 amino acids. Germline V gene sequence: CDR1 MNHNS, CDR2 SASEGT. V was shortened by 4 bases and J by 5 bases, with 15 bases between the two germline ends. This CDR3 reads CASSVGSLADQPQHF. CDR3 DNA sequence: TGTGCCAGCAGTGTGGGGAGTTTAGCCGATCAGCCCCAGCATTTT.

V usage is TRBV9 and J usage is TRBJ2-1, with D unclear. CDR1 is SGDLS and CDR2 is YYNGEE in the germline V gene. Trimming stripped 1 base from V and 7 bases from J, with 15 bases between. The CDR3 spans 15 residues. In nucleotides, the CDR3 is TGTGCCAGCAGCGTATACGGAAGGTATTATAATGAGCAGTTCTTC. Encoded protein: CASSVYGRYYNEQFF.

This chain joins TRBV28 and TRBJ2-5; possibly TRBD1 for D (5 bases). The germline CDR1 and CDR2 sequences are MDHEN and SYDVKM. Trimming took 6 bases from V and 7 from J, leaving 21 bases between them. This CDR3 is built from 15 residues. CDR3 loop: CASSQSDSSLGTQYF. The DNA of the CDR3 is TGTGCCAGCAGCCAATCCGACAGTTCCCTGGGGACCCAGTACTTC.

The chain's CDR3 is CASRRWTDQETQYF. The CDR3, as DNA: TGCGCCAGCAGGCGTTGGACGGATCAAGAGACCCAGTACTTC. V gene TRBV5-1 combines with J gene TRBJ2-5; D is ambiguous. Between the trimmed V and J ends, which lost 5 bases and 2 bases, there was a span of 13 bases. CDR1 and CDR2 from the germline V gene are SGHRS and YFSETQ. The CDR3 totals 14 residues.

The rearrangement uses TRBV7-8 and TRBJ1-2; perhaps TRBD1 as D (5 bases). Trimming pared 3 bases from V and 7 bases from J, leaving 12 bases between. Germline CDR1 SGHVS, CDR2 FQNEAQ. This CDR3 comprises 13 residues. CDR3 bases: TGTGCCAGCAGCTTGGCTGGGGCGAGTGGCTACACCTTC. It encodes CASSLAGASGYTF.

This clone appeared once. The chain uses TRBV15 and TRBJ1-2; D is uncertain. Trimming removed 0 bases at V and 4 bases at J, with 9 bases between. This CDR3 is 14 amino acids long. CDR1 is LNHNV, CDR2 YYDKDF, per germline (reference sequence). Here the CDR3 reads CATSRDADGYGYTF. In DNA form, the CDR3 reads TGTGCCACCAGCAGAGATGCTGATGGCTATGGCTACACCTTC.

The chain has TRBV18 and TRBJ2-1, with 12 bases that match TRBD1. Germline assignment: CDR1 KGHSH and CDR2 LQKENI. This CDR3 is 15 amino acids long. Trimming at V came to 6 bases and at J to 7 bases, leaving 7 bases not matched to a gene. The CDR3 here is CASSPGTGGANEQFF. The CDR3 coding sequence is TGTGCCAGCTCCCCCGGGACAGGGGGCGCAAATGAGCAGTTCTTC. Full variable domain (rest looked up from reference TRBV18 and TRBJ2-1): NAGVMQNPRHLVRRRGQEARLRCSPMKGHSHVYWYRQLPEEGLKFMVYLQKENIIDESGMPKERFSAEFPKEGPSILRIQQVVRGDSAAYFCASSPGTGGANEQFFGPGTRLTVL.

V usage is TRBV6-5 and J usage is TRBJ1-2, with a possible D match to TRBD1 (6 bases). V was pared by 6 bases and J by 2 bases, with 13 bases between. Germline V gene sequence: CDR1 MNHEY, CDR2 SVGAGI. CDR3 length equals 14 residues. Here the CDR3 reads CASSGGGLNYGYTF. The CDR3 nucleotides read TGTGCCAGCAGCGGGGGGGGGCTGAACTATGGCTACACCTTC.

In its sample, this clone was seen once. This rearrangement joins TRBV11-3 to TRBJ2-7; possible D gene TRBD1, 5 bases. Trimming shortened V by 6 bases and J by 4 bases, and 13 bases separated the two germline ends. The CDR3 length is 13 residues. Germline V lookup: CDR1 SGHNT, CDR2 YENEEA. CDR3 sequence (DNA): TGTGCCAGCAGTAGGGGTTCACAATACGAGCAGTACTTC. This encodes CASSRGSQYEQYF.

Notes on this clone: The sample holds other DNA sequences that translate to the same CDR3. The chain carries TRBV6-5 and TRBJ1-1; D uncertain. This CDR3 region has 14 residues. The V gene's germline CDR1 is MNHEY and CDR2 SVGAGI. V lost 0 bases, J lost 1 base, and 6 bases lay in between. In DNA, the CDR3 is TGTGCCAGCAGTTACTCGAACAGGAACACTGAAGCTTTCTTT. Amino acids: CASSYSNRNTEAFF.

The rearrangement links TRBV6-5 to TRBJ1-4; perhaps TRBD1 as D (6 bases). The V and J ends lost 6 bases and 7 bases respectively, with 15 bases between them. The CDR3 has 14 amino acids. Germline-derived CDR1 and CDR2 are MNHEY and SVGAGI. The DNA of the CDR3 is TGTGCCAGCAGCAACGGGGGGGCGACTGAAAAACTGTTTTTT. It is translated as CASSNGGATEKLFF.

The rearrangement uses TRBV5-1 and TRBJ2-1; no reliable D call. Germline V lookup: CDR1 SGHRS, CDR2 YFSETQ. V lost 0 bases, J lost 4 bases, and 11 bases lay in between. CDR3 length: 15 residues. The CDR3 region has the DNA TGCGCCAGCAGCTTGGGCCCACCTGGTTACAATGAGCAGTTCTTC. This translates into CASSLGPPGYNEQFF.

V gene TRBV6-1 combines with J gene TRBJ2-5; maybe TRBD2 (6 bases). This CDR3 spans 14 amino acids. Trimming stripped 6 bases from V and 5 bases from J, with 16 bases between. The germline V gene encodes CDR1 MNHNS and CDR2 SASEGT. The CDR3 spells CASRGGAAVETQYF. CDR3 DNA: TGTGCCAGCAGAGGAGGGGCAGCGGTGGAGACCCAGTACTTC.

The chain recombines TRBV4-2 with TRBJ2-2; TRBD1 matches at 7 bases. Per germline, CDR1 LGHNA and CDR2 YNFKEQ. J lost 1 base, V lost 4 bases, and 6 bases had no gene match. The CDR3 has 16 amino acids. In nucleotides, the CDR3 is TGTGCCAGCAGCCCCGGGACAGCCCTGAACACCGGGGAGCTGTTTTTT. This gives the protein CASSPGTALNTGELFF.

The chain carries TRBV4-1 and TRBJ2-3; 7 bases fit TRBD2. This CDR3 is built from 15 residues. Trimming removed 4 bases from V and 4 bases from J; junction bases left unmatched: 8. Germline CDR1 MGHRA, CDR2 YSYEKL. CDR3: CASSRSGTTSDTQYF. The CDR3, as DNA: TGCGCCAGCAGCCGTTCCGGGACTACTTCAGATACGCAGTATTTT.

The rearrangement joins TRBV10-3 to TRBJ1-5; the D is unclear. Germline V CDR1 and CDR2: ENHRY, SYGVKD. V gave up 2 bases and J gave up 0 bases, with 8 bases separating them. The CDR3 is made up of 15 amino acids. The CDR3 spells CAISEARYSNQPQHF. CDR3 in DNA: TGTGCCATCAGTGAGGCTCGCTATAGCAATCAGCCCCAGCATTTT.

This chain joins TRBV6-5 and TRBJ1-3, with D possibly matching TRBD1 (5 bases). Trimming cost V 7 bases and J 0 bases, with 10 bases left between them. The germline CDR1 and CDR2 sequences are MNHEY and SVGAGI. The CDR3 is made up of 14 amino acids. This CDR3 is CASTEQASGNTIYF. The CDR3 DNA reads as TGTGCCAGCACCGAACAGGCCTCTGGAAACACCATATATTTT.

Regarding this clone: Other DNA variants within this sample encode the same CDR3. The chain is built from TRBV5-1 and TRBJ2-2, with D perhaps TRBD2 (6 bases). CDR3 size: 15 residues. The germline gives CDR1 SGHRS, CDR2 YFSETQ. Trimming took 0 bases from V and 3 from J, leaving 9 bases between them. The CDR3 region is CASSLATGDTGELFF. The CDR3 nucleotides are TGCGCCAGCAGCTTGGCCACGGGGGACACCGGGGAGCTGTTTTTT.

A remark on this clone: Distinct nucleotide sequences in the sample also encode this CDR3. CDR3 nucleotides: TGTGCCAGCAGTTTACCAGGGTCCACTGAAGCTTTCTTT. Its protein product is CASSLPGSTEAFF. The rearrangement uses TRBV28 and TRBJ1-1, with D possibly matching TRBD1 (5 bases). V lost 2 bases and J 4 bases, leaving 8 bases between the germline ends. The CDR3 sequence is 13 residues long. Germline V gene lookup returns CDR1 MDHEN and CDR2 SYDVKM.

The rearrangement joins TRBV2 to TRBJ1-2, with 9 bases aligning to TRBD1. The CDR3 covers 15 residues. Germline CDR1 SNHLY, CDR2 FYNNEI. V was pared by 5 bases and J by 4 bases, with 8 bases of the junction left unmatched. DNA of the CDR3: TGTGCCAGCAGTTTTCAACCGGGACAGGGCTATGGCTACACCTTC. Residues: CASSFQPGQGYGYTF.

V is TRBV19 and J is TRBJ1-4; D may be TRBD1 (5 bases). CDR1 and CDR2 (germline): LNHDA, SQIVND (reference sequence). Trimming cost V 4 bases and J 5 bases, with 14 bases left between them. This CDR3 contains 15 residues. The CDR3 coding sequence is TGTGCCAGTAGTACCCCGGGGACGGAGAATGAAAAACTGTTTTTT. It encodes CASSTPGTENEKLFF.

The gene calls are TRBV28 and TRBJ2-2, with 9 bases identical to TRBD1. The V gene end was trimmed by 4 bases and the J gene end by 7 bases; junction bases not matched to a gene: 10. This CDR3 region has 16 residues. CDR1 is MDHEN and CDR2 is SYDVKM in the germline V gene. The CDR3 loop reads CASSSLDGTGSGELFF. CDR3 bases: TGTGCCAGCAGTTCCTTAGACGGGACAGGGAGCGGGGAGCTGTTTTTT.

The chain carries TRBV5-4 and TRBJ2-7, with 10 nucleotides matching TRBD2. J was trimmed by 5 bases and V by 0 bases; bases with no gene match: 2. The length of the CDR3 is 14 residues. The V gene's germline CDR1 is SGHNT and CDR2 YYREEE (reference sequence). This chain's CDR3 is CASSLASGSNEQYF. Here the CDR3 DNA reads TGTGCCAGCAGCTTGGCTAGCGGGAGTAACGAGCAGTACTTC.

This clone was seen only a few times. Other DNA sequences in this specimen translate into the identical CDR3. This chain uses TRBV18 with TRBJ2-2; 10 bases align to TRBD1. The V and J ends lost 3 bases and 2 bases, in that order; junction bases with no gene match: 3. The CDR3 extends over 16 amino acids. Germline loops: CDR1 KGHSH, CDR2 LQKENI. The DNA for the CDR3 is TGTGCCAGCTCACCTCGGACAGGGGGAAACACCGGGGAGCTGTTTTTT. Encoded protein: CASSPRTGGNTGELFF.

The CDR3 loop reads CASSYANSYEQYF. The DNA of the CDR3 is TGTGCCAGCAGTTACGCTAACTCCTACGAGCAGTACTTC. V is TRBV6-5 and J is TRBJ2-7; D ambiguous. V lost 2 bases and J lost 0, with 5 bases in between. Germline loops: CDR1 MNHEY, CDR2 SVGAGI. The CDR3 has 13 amino acids.

The genes are TRBV7-9 and TRBJ2-7, with unresolved D. Trimming removed 2 bases at V and 7 bases at J, with 12 bases between. From germline, CDR1 is SEHNR and CDR2 FQNEAQ (reference sequence). The CDR3 has 13 amino acids. This CDR3 reads CASSLRAYGEQYF. The CDR3 DNA reads as TGTGCCAGCAGCTTACGGGCTTATGGGGAGCAGTACTTC.

V and J are TRBV5-1 and TRBJ2-5; 7 bases align to TRBD1. The CDR3 totals 13 residues. J was trimmed by 2 bases and V by 7 bases; bases with no gene match: 5. Per germline, CDR1 SGHRS and CDR2 YFSETQ. In nucleotides, the CDR3 is TGCGCCAGCTGTCCAGGGGGACAAGAGACCCAGTACTTC. It specifies CASCPGGQETQYF.

This clone was seen just once. The genes are TRBV25-1 and TRBJ1-3; D is unclear. CDR1 is MGHDK, CDR2 SYGVNS, per germline. V was pared by 1 base and J by 0 bases, with 7 bases between. CDR3 length: 15 residues. Here the CDR3 DNA reads TGTGCCAGCAGTGAATCCGCGGGCTCTGGAAACACCATATATTTT. Its translation is CASSESAGSGNTIYF.

As to this clone: The sample contains more than one DNA sequence encoding this CDR3. The V gene is TRBV20-1, the J gene TRBJ1-2; D gene uncertain. The V end lost 1 base, the J end lost 7 bases, and 7 bases lay between the germline ends. Per the germline V gene, CDR1 is DFQATT and CDR2 is SNEGSKA (reference sequence). CDR3 length: 11 residues. The CDR3 loop is CSARVGSGYTF. The CDR3 DNA reads TGCAGTGCTAGAGTTGGTAGTGGCTACACCTTC.

The chain joins TRBV7-3 to TRBJ2-3; a possible D gene is TRBD2 (6 bases). V was clipped by 0 bases and J by 1 base, with 8 bases between them. Germline values: CDR1 SGHTA, CDR2 FQGTGA. The CDR3 runs to 15 residues. For the CDR3, the DNA is TGTGCCAGCAGCTTAACTCGGGAGCGCACAGATACGCAGTATTTT. As protein: CASSLTRERTDTQYF.

The chain has TRBV6-5 and TRBJ2-7; D is perhaps TRBD1 (5 bases). The germline V gene encodes CDR1 MNHEY and CDR2 SVGAGI. This CDR3 is 16 amino acids long. Trimming pared 2 bases from V and 1 base from J, leaving 15 bases between. For the CDR3, the DNA is TGTGCCAGCAGTTACGGCGGAAAGGGGTGGTCCTACGAGCAGTACTTC. Amino acid sequence: CASSYGGKGWSYEQYF.

Notes on this clone: Other nucleotide sequences from this sample produce the same CDR3. The chain has TRBV11-2 and TRBJ2-3; D not certain. The CDR3 loop spans 11 amino acids. With 4 bases removed from V and 6 bases from J, the gap between germline ends came to 5 bases. CDR1 and CDR2 from the germline V gene are SGHAT and FQNNGV. The CDR3 coding sequence is TGTGCCAGCAGCTCCTCGGATACGCAGTATTTT. It translates to CASSSSDTQYF.